The present entry profiles one T cell receptor beta chain with its context. This sample is part of a study of T-cell memory formation after mild COVID-19. CDR1 and CDR2 from the germline V gene are MGHRA and YSYEKL. V lost 4 bases to trimming and J lost 2 bases; unmatched junction nucleotides: 8. The CDR3 extends over 15 amino acids. TCRdb reprocessed the 5' RACE reads with MiXCR, giving one entry per CDR3 protein. Of over 450,000 distinct CDR3 sequences detected, around 21% appear once; the ten largest clones hold 12%. This TCR was sampled from an adult woman who had mild COVID-19 (a few samples of this study predate the infection). Cell type and time point are not known. Sequenced input: PBMCs or a T cell subset sorted from them (not recorded which). The rearrangement uses TRBV4-1 and TRBJ2-7; 7 bases agree with TRBD1. The CDR3: CASSRGQDLAYEQYF. The DNA for the CDR3 is TGCGCCAGCAGCCGCGGACAGGATCTAGCCTACGAGCAGTACTTC.